This TCR beta chain emerged from a study of shared clonotypes between healthy human individuals. CDR1 and CDR2 from the germline V gene are GTSNPN and SVGIG (reference sequence). Trimming stripped 0 bases from V and 0 bases from J, with 12 bases between. This CDR3 has 16 amino acids. Using immunoSEQ multiplex PCR, the repertoire was profiled, and TCRdb retains in-frame clones only, with some absent. The top ten hold 0.1% to 0.15% of the sample, which has 2 million to 2.5 million clones, 95% seen once. With regard to this clone: Other nucleotide sequences from this sample produce the same CDR3.

The origin of this receptor is a man between 18 and 29 years old in good health. The J gene is TRBJ1-3, the V gene TRBV30; no firm D call. The sample taken for sequencing was naive CD4+ T cells sorted from blood. Subset noted: CD45RA+ positively selected. DNA of the CDR3: TGTGCCTGGAGTGTCAGTCCCAGGAACTCTGGAAACACCATATATTTT. Translated, it gives CAWSVSPRNSGNTIYF.